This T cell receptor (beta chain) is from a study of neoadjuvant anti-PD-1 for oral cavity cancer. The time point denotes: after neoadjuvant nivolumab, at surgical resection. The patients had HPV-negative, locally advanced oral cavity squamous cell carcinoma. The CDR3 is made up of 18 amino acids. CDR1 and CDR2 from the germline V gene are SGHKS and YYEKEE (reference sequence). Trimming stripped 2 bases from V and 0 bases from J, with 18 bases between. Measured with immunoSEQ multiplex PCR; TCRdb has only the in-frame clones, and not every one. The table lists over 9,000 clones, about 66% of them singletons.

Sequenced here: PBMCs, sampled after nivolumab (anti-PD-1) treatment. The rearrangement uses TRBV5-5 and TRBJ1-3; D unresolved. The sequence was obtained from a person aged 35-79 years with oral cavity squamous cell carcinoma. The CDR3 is CASSLILSGSYSGNTIYF. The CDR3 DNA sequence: TGTGCCAGCAGCTTAATCTTGTCGGGCAGCTACTCTGGAAACACCATATATTTT.